What follows is one T cell receptor beta chain and its context. What this receptor recognizes is not known. There are no base qualities to consult, and no much larger clone falls within one base. The source of the sample is a study of T cells in Graves' hyperthyroidism and ophthalmopathy (dated by TCRdb to 2018 to 2020). General notes on the study: Peripheral blood samples were taken at the time of initial diagnosis, prior to any treatment. To identify distinguishing TCR V-J signatures, a discovery cohort of around 100 patients was used, comprising roughly 45 with Graves' ophthalmopathy and some 60 with stable Graves' hyperthyroidism. After sampling, hyperthyroidism patients received methimazole starting at 30 mg daily, and ophthalmopathy patients received high-dose intravenous methylprednisolone. The paper describes TCR Vbeta CDR3 sequencing of about 140 peripheral blood samples, made up of roughly 40 ophthalmopathy patients, 70 to 75 hyperthyroidism patients and 17 progressor patients. Prospective prediction of ophthalmopathy was tested in an independent validation cohort of fewer than 20 hyperthyroidism patients and approximately 17 patients who later progressed to ophthalmopathy. Thyroid tissue and blood T-cell repertoires from six Graves' hyperthyroidism patients were also compared in the study. The roughly 94 discovery patients were randomly split 7:3 into training and test sets. Results the study describes overall, beyond this receptor: Most expanded thyroid clonotypes (frequency above 0.001) were also found in blood, which suggests that blood repertoires may mirror thyroid immune responses. Sample size was not statistically predetermined, and investigators were not blinded to group allocation. A model built on a 13 V-J signature distinguished ophthalmopathy from stable hyperthyroidism, reaching roughly 88% sensitivity and about 81% specificity in cross-validation and 80%/75% in testing. In validation, progression to ophthalmopathy was predicted by the model with 70.59% sensitivity and roughly 76% specificity, a median of about 6.8 months before onset.

Amplification of TCR beta CDR3 regions was carried out from RNA transcripts. For the first round of RT-PCR on the TCR CDR3, the HTBI primer set was used together with the Qiagen OneStep RT-PCR kit. Libraries were constructed in a second round of multiplex PCR, after which size selection and purification were carried out. The libraries were sequenced on an Illumina HiSeq2000 using paired-end 100 bp reads. Regarding the original processing steps: SOAPnuke was used to process the raw data, throwing out any read that contained adapters or uncalled bases, had a mean Phred below 15, or lacked an exact constant-primer or identifier match. High-quality paired reads were merged using COPE v1.2.5, and each unique nucleotide sequence was defined as a clonotype. Clonotypes were aligned to IMGT TRBV, TRBD and TRBJ reference segments using MiTCR v1.1. Analysis was restricted to V-J combinations with a frequency above 0.0001, which covered 98% to 99.2% of repertoires. The TCS score was defined as the ratio of F50 (clonal expansion) to E x V (chaos), calculated using BLOSUM62-based TCRdist between CDR3 peptides within each V-J. Welch's t-statistics and random forest reduced several hundred V-J features to about 12, which were used in a naive Bayes classifier (R e1071). TCRdb itself trimmed the public reads at Q25 with fastp, ran MiXCR and retained productive beta chains. Rows matching on CDR3 protein sequence are summarized as one entry with the most common DNA and genes. Here the V and J calls rest on TCRdb's processing, not on the authors' analysis. The sample contains approximately 710,000 distinct CDR3 sequences, around a sixth of them found a single time. About a sixth of the sample is held by the ten biggest clonotypes.

A patient counted as having stable Graves' hyperthyroidism if no progression to ophthalmopathy occurred over 18 months of follow-up. Hyperthyroidism patients were newly diagnosed, with disease duration under 2 months, and aged 18 to 65 years. Exclusion was applied to patients with uncontrolled infections, other autoimmune diseases, pregnancy or lactation. Diagnoses were established on the basis of clinical symptoms, serum thyroxine and TRAb, thyroid ultrasound, and orbital computed tomography. PBMCs were isolated from about 10 ml of fresh peripheral blood by Ficoll-Paque density gradient centrifugation. Total RNA was extracted with Trizol reagent, and quality was checked on an Agilent 2100 Bioanalyzer. There are 16 amino acids in the CDR3, from cysteine to phenylalanine inclusive. Left in the record is the CDR3 DNA by itself, 48 bases read in frame from the first base. V is shortened by 6 bases, J by 5 bases, and the region joining them spans 22 bases.

Recombination joined TRBV12-3 or TRBV12-4 with TRBJ2-5, with an unclear D gene assignment. The specimen was blood. The source is a man in his fifties with Graves' hyperthyroidism. The CDR3 sequence is CASSSSPMGAYETQYF. The nucleotide sequence reads TGTGCCAGCAGCTCTTCCCCTATGGGCGCGTACGAGACCCAGTACTTC.